These 27 T cell receptor beta chains originate from one sample sequenced in a study of technical replicates of blood from a few donors. Here immunoSEQ multiplex PCR was the method, and the copy in TCRdb shows in-frame clones only, minus some. The repertoire holds 65,000 to 95,000 clones, roughly 98% seen once, with approximately 0.15% in the top ten. The sample comprised T cells isolated from PBMCs. The receptors originated from a human donor in good health.

The V and J genes are TRBV15 and TRBJ2-3; 7 nucleotides agree with TRBD1. Unmatched junction bases numbered 14, after V lost 6 bases and J lost 5 bases. The CDR3 has 16 amino acids. Germline CDR1 is LNHNV and CDR2 is YYDKDF (reference sequence). DNA of the CDR3: TGTGCCACCAGAAACCCCGGGACAGCATTAGAAGATACGCAGTATTTT. Translation gives CATRNPGTALEDTQYF.

J is TRBJ1-3 and V is TRBV6-1, with no clear D. Germline assignment: CDR1 MNHNS and CDR2 SASEGT. CDR3 length: 12 residues. Trimming took off 8 bases at V and 5 bases at J, with 10 bases between the two ends. In nucleotides, the CDR3 is TGTGCCAGCGGGCGAATTCGAAACACCATATATTTT. This translates into CASGRIRNTIYF.

The J gene is TRBJ2-6, the V gene TRBV13, with a tentative D call TRBD1 (5 bases). V was pared by 6 bases and J by 1 base, with 7 bases between. This CDR3 comprises 14 residues. Looked up from germline, CDR1 is PRHDT and CDR2 is FYEKMQ (reference sequence). CDR3 sequence (DNA): TGTGCCAGCAGTTCAGGGTCTGGGGCCAACGTCCTGACTTTC. It specifies CASSSGSGANVLTF.

This chain uses TRBV7-9 with TRBJ2-4, with 8 bases fitting TRBD1. The CDR3 runs 17 residues. V shed 3 bases and J 0 bases; nucleotides not matched to a gene: 7. CDR1 SEHNR and CDR2 FQNEAQ come from the germline V gene (reference sequence). CDR3 in amino acids: CASSLGGQGKAKNIQYF. The CDR3 DNA sequence: TGTGCCAGCAGCTTGGGTGGACAGGGAAAAGCCAAAAACATTCAGTACTTC.

The chain joins TRBV28 to TRBJ2-3; D may be TRBD1 (5 bases). Germline V gene sequence: CDR1 MDHEN, CDR2 SYDVKM. V was trimmed by 2 bases and J by 3 bases, leaving 9 bases between them. This CDR3 is built from 14 residues. CDR3 protein: CASSLGAGTDTQYF. The DNA for the CDR3 is TGTGCCAGCAGTTTAGGAGCAGGGACAGATACGCAGTATTTT.

The CDR3 DNA sequence: TGCGCCAGCAGTAGACAGGCATACACCGGGGAGCTGTTTTTT. Amino acids: CASSRQAYTGELFF. J is TRBJ2-2 and V is TRBV4-1; perhaps TRBD1 as D (6 bases). This CDR3 spans 14 amino acids. Germline assignment: CDR1 MGHRA and CDR2 YSYEKL. V dropped 6 bases and J dropped 3 bases, with 11 bases sitting between them.

The chain carries TRBV6-1 and TRBJ1-1, with no clear D. The germline CDR1 and CDR2 sequences are MNHNS and SASEGT. Trimming removed 1 base at V and 4 bases at J, with 13 bases between. CDR3 length equals 15 residues. CDR3 sequence: CASSEVPGVGTEAFF. For the CDR3, the DNA is TGTGCCAGCAGTGAAGTCCCCGGGGTAGGCACTGAAGCTTTCTTT.

This chain links TRBV10-2 with TRBJ2-7, with 10 positions matching TRBD2. The CDR3 has 15 residues. V lost 5 bases and J lost 3; bases outside the gene matches: 7. CDR1 is WSHSY, CDR2 SAAADI, per germline. CDR3 in amino acids: CASSYQAGGHYEQYF. Written as DNA, the CDR3 is TGCGCCAGCAGTTACCAAGCGGGAGGGCACTACGAGCAGTACTTC.

Notes on this clone: Other DNA sequences in this sample translate to the same CDR3. The V and J genes are TRBV6-5 and TRBJ2-7, with 11 bases identical to TRBD1. V lost 0 bases to trimming and J lost 2 bases; unmatched junction nucleotides: 0. There are 15 residues in the CDR3. Germline V lookup: CDR1 MNHEY, CDR2 SVGAGI. The CDR3 bases are TGTGCCAGCAGTTACTCGGGACAGGGGGCCTACGAGCAGTACTTC. It specifies CASSYSGQGAYEQYF.

The chain links TRBV11-2 to TRBJ1-1, with no clear D. Trimming left V 2 bases short and J 3 bases short, with 10 bases between. Germline CDR1 reads SGHAT; CDR2 reads FQNNGV. The CDR3 runs 14 residues. The DNA of the CDR3 is TGTGCCAGCAGCTTAACGAGGGATCACACTGAAGCTTTCTTT. It encodes CASSLTRDHTEAFF.

The gene calls are TRBV10-1 and TRBJ2-3; perhaps TRBD2 as D (5 bases). Trimming left V 2 bases short and J 3 bases short, with 12 bases between. The V gene's germline CDR1 is WNHNN and CDR2 SYGVQD (reference sequence). The CDR3 spans 15 residues. Here the CDR3 DNA reads TGCGCCAGCAGTGAGGGAGCGGTTGGGACAGATACGCAGTATTTT. It is translated as CASSEGAVGTDTQYF.

The chain joins TRBV19 to TRBJ2-1; 14 bases agree with TRBD2. This CDR3 contains 13 residues. V lost 5 bases, J lost 9 bases, and 0 bases stayed unmatched. CDR1 and CDR2 from the germline V gene are LNHDA and SQIVND (reference sequence). In DNA form, the CDR3 reads TGTGCCAGTAGTGGACTAGCGGGAGGTGAGCAGTTCTTC. Residues: CASSGLAGGEQFF.

The V gene is TRBV5-1, the J gene TRBJ2-3; perhaps TRBD2 as D (6 bases). Germline V gene data show CDR1 as SGHRS and CDR2 as YFSETQ. This CDR3 has 15 residues. V was shortened by 5 bases and J by 3 bases, with 16 bases between the two germline ends. Here the CDR3 DNA reads TGCGCCAGCAGATCCTCGGGACTCCTAACAGATACGCAGTATTTT. Its protein product is CASRSSGLLTDTQYF.

The chain is built from TRBV27 and TRBJ2-2, with 8 bases matching TRBD2. Germline lookup yields CDR1 MNHEY and CDR2 SMNVEV (reference sequence). Germline trimming cut 1 base from V and 3 bases from J; bases unmatched to any gene: 4. CDR3 length: 16 residues. The CDR3 nucleotides read TGTGCCAGCAGTTTATATCTAGCGGGCTACACCGGGGAGCTGTTTTTT. Translating it yields CASSLYLAGYTGELFF.

This chain links TRBV4-1 with TRBJ2-5; the match to TRBD2 covers 10 bases. CDR1 and CDR2 from the germline V gene are MGHRA and YSYEKL. The CDR3 is 18 residues long. The V segment lost 2 bases and the J segment 0 bases; nucleotides outside the gene matches: 9. For the CDR3, the DNA is TGCGCCAGCAGCCAATATACTACCGGACTAGCGGACCAAGAGACCCAGTACTTC. Protein: CASSQYTTGLADQETQYF.

This chain joins TRBV28 and TRBJ1-5; TRBD1 aligns across 8 bases. This CDR3 region has 15 residues. V lost 6 bases and J lost 9; bases outside the gene matches: 13. Germline CDR1 and CDR2: MDHEN and SYDVKM. The CDR3 sequence is CASSRGQGRLPPQHF. In DNA, the CDR3 is TGTGCCAGCAGCCGAGGACAGGGTAGATTGCCGCCCCAGCATTTT. The full variable domain, its missing parts supplied by reference TRBV28 and TRBJ1-5, is DVKVTQSSRYLVKRTGEKVFLECVQDMDHENMFWYRQDPGLGLRLIYFSYDVKMKEKGDIPEGYSVSREKKERFSLILESASTNQTSMYLCASSRGQGRLPPQHFGDGTRLSIL.

This chain connects TRBV6-4 to TRBJ2-3; the match to TRBD2 covers 15 bases. With V trimmed by 3 bases and J by 6 bases, 10 bases remained unmatched. The CDR3 sequence is 18 residues long. Germline CDR1 MRHNA, CDR2 SNTAGT. CDR3 sequence (DNA): TGTGCCAGCAGTGAATCCCGGGGACTAGCGGGAGGATACGATACGCAGTATTTT. Its translation: CASSESRGLAGGYDTQYF.

The chain joins TRBV18 to TRBJ2-2; 7 nucleotides match TRBD1. V shed 3 bases, J shed 2 bases, and the junction held 6 bases outside the gene matches. Germline values: CDR1 KGHSH, CDR2 LQKENI. This CDR3 comprises 16 residues. The CDR3 protein is CASSPLGTDNTGELFF. DNA for the CDR3: TGTGCCAGCTCACCTCTCGGGACAGATAACACCGGGGAGCTGTTTTTT.

The genes are TRBV5-6 and TRBJ2-7; perhaps TRBD2 as D (7 bases). V lost 4 bases and J lost 7, with 21 bases in between. The CDR3 consists of 15 residues. Germline loops: CDR1 SGHDT, CDR2 YYEEEE. The CDR3 loop reads CASSVGGGSLREQYF. In nucleotides, the CDR3 is TGTGCCAGCAGCGTTGGGGGCGGGAGTCTCCGGGAGCAGTACTTC.

V and J are TRBV29-1 and TRBJ2-7; 9 bases agree with TRBD1. V lost 7 bases to trimming and J lost 3 bases; unmatched junction nucleotides: 10. CDR1 and CDR2 from the germline V gene are SQVTM and ANQGSEA. The length of the CDR3 is 14 residues. DNA for the CDR3: TGCAGCGCAAGAGACAGGGGGAAATTCTACGAGCAGTACTTC. Translating it yields CSARDRGKFYEQYF.

This chain links TRBV11-3 with TRBJ2-7; D unresolved. From germline, CDR1 is SGHNT and CDR2 YENEEA. V was trimmed by 1 base and J by 0 bases, leaving 7 bases between them. The CDR3 is 14 residues long. The CDR3 DNA is TGTGCCAGCAGCTTAGTGAGAAGCTCCTACGAGCAGTACTTC. Translating gives CASSLVRSSYEQYF.

CDR3 sequence reads: CASSRRLAGGVEQYF. CDR3 coding DNA: TGTGCCAGCAGTAGGAGACTAGCGGGGGGTGTGGAGCAGTACTTC. The chain is built from TRBV6-5 and TRBJ2-7; 13 nucleotides line up with TRBD2. From germline, CDR1 is MNHEY and CDR2 SVGAGI. The V and J ends lost 5 bases and 7 bases, in that order; junction bases with no gene match: 8. The CDR3 sequence is 15 residues long.

To note about this clone: Distinct nucleotide sequences in the sample also encode this CDR3. V is TRBV11-3 and J is TRBJ2-1, with 8 positions matching TRBD2. CDR1 is SGHNT, CDR2 YENEEA, per germline. The CDR3 has 16 amino acids. The V segment lost 1 base and the J segment 4 bases; nucleotides outside the gene matches: 6. CDR3 sequence reads: CASSLGGASGYNEQFF. DNA of the CDR3: TGTGCCAGCAGCTTAGGGGGGGCTAGCGGGTACAATGAGCAGTTCTTC.

This chain uses TRBV4-2 with TRBJ2-1; 7 nucleotides match TRBD1. The junction had 8 bases not matched to a gene; V was cut back by 0 bases and J by 6 bases. This CDR3 region has 16 residues. CDR1 LGHNA and CDR2 YNFKEQ come from the germline V gene. CDR3 region: CASSQDHRTGVNEQFF. The CDR3 DNA follows: TGTGCCAGCAGCCAAGATCACAGAACAGGGGTCAATGAGCAGTTCTTC.

V usage is TRBV6-1 and J usage is TRBJ2-7, with D possibly TRBD2 on 5 matching bases. Germline V gene data show CDR1 as MNHNS and CDR2 as SASEGT. V was shortened by 6 bases and J by 13 bases, with 25 bases between the two germline ends. This CDR3 is 14 amino acids long. CDR3 loop: CASSESNELGSNYF. DNA of the CDR3: TGTGCCAGCAGCGAAAGCAACGAGCTTGGGAGCAACTACTTC.

The V gene is TRBV19, the J gene TRBJ1-5; perhaps TRBD1 as D (6 bases). The ends were cut back, 1 base at V and 8 bases at J, with 15 bases in the middle. The CDR3 sequence is 15 residues long. Germline V gene sequence: CDR1 LNHDA, CDR2 SQIVND (reference sequence). CDR3 sequence: CASSIVTLGAEPQHF. The CDR3 DNA reads as TGTGCCAGTAGTATAGTTACCTTGGGGGCCGAGCCCCAGCATTTT.

The chain is built from TRBV5-1 and TRBJ1-3; D ambiguous. V was clipped by 1 base and J by 4 bases, with 9 bases between them. CDR3 length equals 14 residues. CDR1 and CDR2 (germline): SGHRS, YFSETQ. The CDR3 loop reads CASSLSGVGNTIYF. For the CDR3, the DNA is TGCGCCAGCAGCTTGTCCGGGGTCGGAAACACCATATATTTT.